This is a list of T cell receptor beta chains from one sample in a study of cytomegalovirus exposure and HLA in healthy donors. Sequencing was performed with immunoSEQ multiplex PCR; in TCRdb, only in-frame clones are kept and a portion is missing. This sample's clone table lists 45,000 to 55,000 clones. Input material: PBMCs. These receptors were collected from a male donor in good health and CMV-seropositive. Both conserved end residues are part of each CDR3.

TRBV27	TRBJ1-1	CASSKRGPTEAFF
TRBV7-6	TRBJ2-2	CASSPGDRGVTGELFF
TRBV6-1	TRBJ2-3	CAIRRWAGLADTQYF
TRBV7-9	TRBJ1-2	CASSLAYGELGGYTF
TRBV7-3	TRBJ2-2	CASSMTGVSGELFF
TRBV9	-	CASSVVPGGSYEQYF
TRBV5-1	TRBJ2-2	CASSLVRLPTIRTGELFF
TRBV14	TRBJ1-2	CASSQLHRGLYRRSLTSFYGYTF
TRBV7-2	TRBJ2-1	CASSSPRERGPYNEQFF
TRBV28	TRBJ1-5	CASNPYSNQPQHF
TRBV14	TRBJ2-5	CASSQQRGREETQYF
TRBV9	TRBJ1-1	CASSVWTADQAFF
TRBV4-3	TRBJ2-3	CASSQEVSPGGYDTQYF
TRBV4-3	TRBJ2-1	CASSQRQRDHSYNEQFF
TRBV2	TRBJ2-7	CASSLAGLKYEQYF
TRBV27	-	CASSKSNNRASYEQYF
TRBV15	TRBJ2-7	CATSLPPTVEQYF
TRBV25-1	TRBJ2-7	CASSETASYEQYF
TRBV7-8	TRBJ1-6	CASSLGGGNSPLHF
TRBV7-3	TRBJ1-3	CASSPLGGNGNTIYF
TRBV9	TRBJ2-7	CASSVSGGGAIHEQYF
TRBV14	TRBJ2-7	CASSPGDFSSSYEQYF
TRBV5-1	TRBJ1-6	CASRPGTGGPNSPLHF
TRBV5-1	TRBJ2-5	CASSLGQTETQYF
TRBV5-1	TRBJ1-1	CASNDRGDRDTEAFF
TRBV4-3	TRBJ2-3	CASGDGGGLSTDTQYF
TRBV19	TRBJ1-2	CASSFGQLNYGYTF
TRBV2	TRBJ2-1	CASSEWRGVPNEQFF
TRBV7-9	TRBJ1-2	CASSLGAGGNYGYTF
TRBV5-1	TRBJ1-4	CASSSSLTGGLTNEKLFF
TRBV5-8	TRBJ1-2	CASSVQGVYYGYTF
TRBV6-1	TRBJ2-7	CASSDAAGGHYEQYF
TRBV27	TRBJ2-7	CASSYTSGYYEQYF
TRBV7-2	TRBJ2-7	CASSLVRDRAGEQYF
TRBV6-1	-	CASSTRGVYEQYF
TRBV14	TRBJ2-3	CASSVKGGGSDTQYF
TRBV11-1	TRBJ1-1	CASSLDNSAFF
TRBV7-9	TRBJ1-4	CASSLGGAGGEKLFF
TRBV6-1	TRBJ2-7	CASSVDAGTGSREQYF
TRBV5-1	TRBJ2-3	CASSLGTATDTQYF
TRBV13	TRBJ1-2	CASTPFSGGYGYTF
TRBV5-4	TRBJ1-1	CASRDKQGARSTEAFF
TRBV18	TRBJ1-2	CASSPGGNYGYTF
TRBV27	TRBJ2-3	CASSLDRGWGDTQYF
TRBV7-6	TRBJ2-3	CASSLARYRGRLSTDTQYF
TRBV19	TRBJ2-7	CASSNVGLAYEQYF
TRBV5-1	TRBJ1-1	CASSFEGGNTEAFF
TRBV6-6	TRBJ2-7	CASSLQGLEEQYF
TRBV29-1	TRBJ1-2	CSARQGYGYTF
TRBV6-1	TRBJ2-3	CASSEELPVSTDTQYF
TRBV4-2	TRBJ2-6	CASSQALAGGSGANVLTF
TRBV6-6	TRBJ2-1	CASSSGTGPYNEQFF
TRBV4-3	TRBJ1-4	CASSQDDRAANEKLFF
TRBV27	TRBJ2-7	CASSLTGGPSEQYF
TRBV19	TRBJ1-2	CASSSKSGTAAYGYTF
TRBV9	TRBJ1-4	CASSPSDRAGTNEKLFF
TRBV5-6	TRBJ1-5	CASSLRDRANQPQHF
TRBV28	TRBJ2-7	CASSFGGTGAYEQYF